One and the same sample provided the 20 T cell receptor beta chains below, sequenced in a study of vaccination and CD4 T cells after COVID-19. Treatment specified: roughly 11-day PBMC culture with coronavirus spike peptide pools or control peptides (ViraFEST assay). Prior to the COVID-19 pandemic (2011-2018), the unexposed donor's CD4+ T cells were collected. Their antigens are not known. Sequencing of the DNA from cultured CD4+ T cells was carried out with the Oncomine TCR Beta short-read assay. Investigators isolated genomic DNA from cultured CD4+ T cells. From the PCR reads, TCRdb called clonotypes with MiXCR, one entry per CDR3 protein. The sample comprises approximately 9,400 distinct CDR3 sequences, 33% of which are singletons, and roughly 20% rests with the top ten. The specimen was CD4+ T cells from blood, cultured in vitro. These receptors were taken from a human donor in good health.

There are a few counts of this clonotype. The V and J genes are TRBV7-2 and TRBJ2-5; 7 nucleotides agree with TRBD2. The CDR3 extends over 14 amino acids. Germline assignment: CDR1 SGHTA and CDR2 FQGNSA. After removal of 1 base from V and 5 bases from J, the junction contained 4 bases not matched to a gene. The CDR3 DNA reads as TGTGCCAGCAGCTTAGTGTGGGGAGGGGAGACCCAGTACTTC. Amino acid sequence: CASSLVWGGETQYF.

This rearrangement joins TRBV28 to TRBJ1-1, with 8 bases identical to TRBD1. The V and J ends lost 6 bases and 9 bases, in that order; junction bases with no gene match: 6. CDR1 MDHEN and CDR2 SYDVKM come from the germline V gene. The CDR3 runs 12 residues. The CDR3 here is CASSRQGMKAFF. CDR3 DNA sequence: TGTGCCAGCAGCCGACAGGGGATGAAAGCTTTCTTT.

This clonotype qualifies as medium-sized. The genes are TRBV19 and TRBJ1-1; TRBD1 matches at 12 bases. V gave up 7 bases and J gave up 4 bases; unmatched junction bases: 7. Germline loops: CDR1 LNHDA, CDR2 SQIVND (reference sequence). The CDR3 length is 15 residues. The CDR3 is CASKLGTGGRTEAFF. As DNA, the CDR3 is TGTGCCAGTAAATTAGGGACAGGGGGCCGCACTGAAGCTTTCTTT.

The rearrangement uses TRBV20-1 and TRBJ1-2; possibly TRBD1 for D (5 bases). Germline V gene data show CDR1 as DFQATT and CDR2 as SNEGSKA (reference sequence). The CDR3 has 13 amino acids. Trimming took 7 bases from V and 8 from J, leaving 20 bases between them. The CDR3 DNA is TGCAGTGTTCCTCTAAGGGACCCGGAGGGCTACACCTTC. Amino acid sequence: CSVPLRDPEGYTF.

This clonotype was seen a few times. The chain links TRBV20-1 to TRBJ1-4; D may be TRBD1 (6 bases). CDR3 length: 12 amino acids. Germline lookup yields CDR1 DFQATT and CDR2 SNEGSKA (reference sequence). V dropped 1 base and J dropped 7 bases, with 7 bases sitting between them. CDR3 DNA: TGCAGTGCTAGAGCCAGGGGTGAAAAACTGTTTTTT. This encodes CSARARGEKLFF.

The rearrangement uses TRBV7-2 and TRBJ2-1, with TRBD2 identical over 7 bases. CDR3 length equals 15 residues. V was clipped by 5 bases and J by 7 bases; unmatched bases: 11. Germline V gene lookup returns CDR1 SGHTA and CDR2 FQGNSA. The CDR3 here is CASSPSRGSFNEQFF. The CDR3 DNA sequence: TGTGCCAGCAGCCCCTCACGCGGGAGTTTTAATGAGCAGTTCTTC.

V is TRBV19 and J is TRBJ2-3; D call uncertain. Per the germline V gene, CDR1 is LNHDA and CDR2 is SQIVND (reference sequence). Deletions cut 5 bases from V and 1 base from J, with 13 bases between. The CDR3 consists of 15 residues. The CDR3 protein is CASSAGFGGTDTQYF. The CDR3 DNA follows: TGTGCCAGTAGTGCCGGCTTTGGTGGCACAGATACGCAGTATTTT.

This clonotype has a handful of counts. J is TRBJ2-7 and V is TRBV7-8; no reliable D call. V shed 3 bases and J shed 0 bases, with 21 bases lying between them. Looked up from germline, CDR1 is SGHVS and CDR2 is FQNEAQ. The CDR3 contains 18 residues. Here the CDR3 DNA reads TGTGCCAGCAGCTTCAGCCTACCTTTGGGCGTCTCCTCCTACGAGCAGTACTTC. Protein product: CASSFSLPLGVSSYEQYF.

The chain links TRBV18 to TRBJ2-5; the match to TRBD2 covers 8 bases. Germline V gene data show CDR1 as KGHSH and CDR2 as LQKENI. V lost 1 base, J lost 1 base, and 5 bases stayed unmatched. This CDR3 comprises 16 residues. CDR3 sequence (DNA): TGTGCCAGCTCACCACTTAGCGGGACTATCCAAGAGACCCAGTACTTC. Encoded protein: CASSPLSGTIQETQYF.

This clonotype is medium-sized (0.01 to 0.1%) by share. The chain's CDR3 is CSARGTLPEQETQYF. The CDR3, as DNA: TGCAGTGCTAGAGGTACATTGCCAGAACAAGAGACCCAGTACTTC. The gene calls are TRBV20-1 and TRBJ2-5; no clear D. The V end was cut by 1 base, the J end by 2 bases, with 14 bases between. Looked up from germline, CDR1 is DFQATT and CDR2 is SNEGSKA (reference sequence). The CDR3 sequence is 15 residues long.

V and J are TRBV18 and TRBJ1-2; TRBD1 is a possible D gene (6 bases). The CDR3 extends over 15 amino acids. Germline lookup yields CDR1 KGHSH and CDR2 LQKENI. Trimming cost V 6 bases and J 4 bases, with 18 bases left between them. CDR3 sequence reads: CASSPEGGKGYGYTF. In DNA, the CDR3 is TGTGCCAGCTCCCCGGAAGGGGGTAAAGGCTATGGCTACACCTTC.

This clonotype was detected only a few times. CDR3 DNA: TGTGCCAGTAGTAGGCTAGCGGGGTCCTCCTACGAGCAGTACTTC. Its protein is CASSRLAGSSYEQYF. V and J are TRBV19 and TRBJ2-7; 9 bases match TRBD2. This CDR3 region has 15 residues. V was clipped by 4 bases and J by 0 bases; unmatched bases: 4. CDR1 and CDR2 from the germline V gene are LNHDA and SQIVND (reference sequence).

The rearrangement joins TRBV7-2 to TRBJ1-6, with D possibly matching TRBD1 (5 bases). Looked up from germline, CDR1 is SGHTA and CDR2 is FQGNSA. The CDR3 extends over 15 amino acids. V was clipped by 1 base and J by 13 bases, with 17 bases between them. The CDR3 is CASSLGAGGKRPLHF. The CDR3 DNA sequence: TGTGCCAGCAGCTTAGGAGCTGGGGGGAAGCGTCCCCTCCACTTT. Filled out from reference TRBV7-2 and TRBJ1-6, the complete variable domain reads GAGVSQSPSNKVTEKGKDVELRCDPISGHTALYWYRQSLGQGLEFLIYFQGNSAPDKSGLPSDRFSAERTGGSVSTLTIQRTQQEDSAVYLCASSLGAGGKRPLHFGNGTRLTVT.

This clonotype showed up just a few times. J is TRBJ1-2 and V is TRBV19, with a possible D match to TRBD1 (5 bases). The CDR3 sequence is 14 residues long. Germline CDR1 reads LNHDA; CDR2 reads SQIVND (reference sequence). V dropped 6 bases and J dropped 0 bases, with 11 bases sitting between them. CDR3 residues: CASRYTGANYGYTF. CDR3 nucleotides: TGTGCCAGTAGGTATACAGGAGCTAACTATGGCTACACCTTC.

The chain employs TRBV20-1 and TRBJ2-7; D is unresolved. CDR1 DFQATT and CDR2 SNEGSKA come from the germline V gene (reference sequence). The CDR3 runs to 13 residues. The germline V and J ends were trimmed by 1 base and 4 bases, with 11 bases remaining between them. This CDR3 reads CSARVPSTYEQYF. For the CDR3, the DNA is TGCAGTGCTAGAGTCCCGTCGACTTACGAGCAGTACTTC.

This clonotype was found a few times. The chain has TRBV27 and TRBJ1-6, with D unclear. The CDR3 covers 13 residues. Germline CDR1 is MNHEY and CDR2 is SMNVEV (reference sequence). Between the trimmed V and J ends, which lost 3 bases and 10 bases, there was a span of 10 bases. The CDR3 reads CASSLQVGSPLHF. The DNA for the CDR3 is TGTGCCAGCAGTTTGCAGGTCGGCTCACCCCTCCACTTT.

In this sample, this clonotype turned up a few times. The J gene is TRBJ1-2, the V gene TRBV4-3; 7 nucleotides line up with TRBD1. This CDR3 comprises 15 residues. CDR1 LGHNA and CDR2 YSLEER come from the germline V gene. With 3 bases clipped from V and 4 bases from J, the junction kept 8 bases outside the gene matches. CDR3 residues: CASSQGSQGIYGYTF. DNA of the CDR3: TGCGCCAGCAGCCAGGGCTCACAGGGGATCTATGGCTACACCTTC.

This rearrangement joins TRBV20-1 to TRBJ2-3; no clear D gene. This CDR3 spans 15 amino acids. CDR1 is DFQATT and CDR2 is SNEGSKA in the germline V gene (reference sequence). V lost 1 base and J lost 4, with 15 bases in between. The DNA for the CDR3 is TGCAGTGCTAGAGTTGACCGACTGGGGTCAGATACGCAGTATTTT. Translation gives CSARVDRLGSDTQYF.

The J gene is TRBJ2-5, the V gene TRBV7-6; 10 bases align to TRBD2. The ends lost 5 bases at V and 5 bases at J; junction bases unmatched: 8. The germline CDR1 and CDR2 sequences are SGHVS and FNYEAQ. The length of the CDR3 is 15 residues. Here the CDR3 DNA reads TGTGCCAGCAGCATAGGACTAGCGGCGGGGGAGACCCAGTACTTC. Translation gives CASSIGLAAGETQYF.

This chain links TRBV7-8 with TRBJ1-2; tentative D call: TRBD1 (6 bases). The CDR3 has 17 amino acids. The germline gives CDR1 SGHVS, CDR2 FQNEAQ. V was pared by 5 bases and J by 4 bases, with 23 bases between. The DNA of the CDR3 is TGTGCCAGCAGCCCTAAATTCGGGGGGGCCCCGATCTATGGCTACACCTTC. Residues: CASSPKFGGAPIYGYTF.